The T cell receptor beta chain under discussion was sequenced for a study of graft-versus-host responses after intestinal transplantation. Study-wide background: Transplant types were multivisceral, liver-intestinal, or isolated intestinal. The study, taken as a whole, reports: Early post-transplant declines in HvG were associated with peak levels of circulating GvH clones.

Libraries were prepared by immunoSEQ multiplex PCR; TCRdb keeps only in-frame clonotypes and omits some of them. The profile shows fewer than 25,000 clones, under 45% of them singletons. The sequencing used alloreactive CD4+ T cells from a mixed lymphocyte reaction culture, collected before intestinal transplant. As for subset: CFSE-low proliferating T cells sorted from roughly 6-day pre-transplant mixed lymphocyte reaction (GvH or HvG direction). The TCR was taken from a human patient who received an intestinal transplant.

The CDR3 is CASSSRTGENIQYF. CDR3 DNA sequence: TGTGCCAGCAGTTCCCGGACAGGGGAAAACATTCAGTACTTC. This chain connects TRBV6-1 to TRBJ2-4; 9 positions agree with TRBD1. The CDR3 length is 14 residues. The V gene's germline CDR1 is MNHNS and CDR2 SASEGT. After removal of 5 bases from V and 5 bases from J, the junction contained 4 bases not matched to a gene.